This T cell receptor beta chain came from a study of human T cells and chemical hapten exposure. Study in general: Donors were sensitized with 2% DPC on the upper inner arm. Diphenylcyclopropenone was applied weekly to patients' scalps across the roughly 23-week study. Study findings and constraints: Versus controls, expanded TCRs had significantly more large CDR3 similarity clusters. Alopecia affected the donors, so their immune response may differ from healthy people's.

This clonotype was detected ten times or more. The antigen is unknown. The CDR3 is 15 amino acids. The germline V gene has CDR1 SEHNR and CDR2 FQNEAQ (reference sequence). Trimming removed 5 bases at V and 1 base at J, with 14 bases between. Regarding time point: patch test 2, 6 weeks after DPC sensitization. The treatment: therapeutic diphenylcyclopropenone sensitization with weekly scalp DPC. Each CDR3 protein gets one entry after TCRdb re-called the RACE reads with MiXCR. The sample carries just over 350,000 distinct CDR3 sequences, just under 6.5% recorded once. The chain carries TRBV7-9 and TRBJ1-2; possibly TRBD1 for D (6 bases). This TCR came from a woman under 30 with alopecia areata. Some clones in this sample may be carry-over from other donors' samples. Specimen: whole blood, collected in connection with sensitization to the hapten diphenylcyclopropenone (DPC). The CDR3 here is CASSSFRGYNYGYTF. The CDR3 region has the DNA TGTGCCAGCAGCAGTTTCAGGGGATATAACTATGGCTACACCTTC.